Presented here are 21 T cell receptor beta chains from one specimen sequenced in a study of shared clonotypes between healthy human individuals. Profiling relied on immunoSEQ multiplex PCR, and the TCRdb table lists in-frame clones only, not all of them. The table has more than 550,000 clones, 90% seen once; the top ten hold 30% to 40%. Sequenced: memory CD8+ T cells from PBMCs. Subset in this sample: CD45RO+ cells pooled with CCR7-negative TemRA cells. The receptor set was obtained from a man aged 18 to 29 in good health. Some clones in this sample may be carry-over from other donors' samples.

The CDR3 region is CASSLWVGVKNIQYF. In DNA, the CDR3 is TGTGCCAGCAGCTTATGGGTCGGTGTAAAAAACATTCAGTACTTC. The V call is TRBV11-2, the J call TRBJ2-4; unclear D gene. The CDR3 covers 15 residues. CDR1 is SGHAT and CDR2 is FQNNGV in the germline V gene. V was pared by 2 bases and J by 4 bases, with 12 bases between.

This clone appeared a single time. Distinct nucleotide sequences in the sample also encode this CDR3. The chain joins TRBV10-3 to TRBJ2-7; D call uncertain. CDR3 length equals 13 residues. Deletions cut 6 bases from V and 2 bases from J, with 11 bases between. Germline CDR1 is ENHRY and CDR2 is SYGVKD. Here the CDR3 reads CAISPGPTYEQYF. CDR3 nucleotide sequence: TGTGCCATCAGCCCGGGTCCAACCTACGAGCAGTACTTC.

This clone showed up just a few times. V is TRBV27 and J is TRBJ1-5; D unresolved. V lost 6 bases and J lost 7, with 13 bases in between. CDR1 is MNHEY, CDR2 SMNVEV, per germline (reference sequence). The CDR3 length is 13 residues. DNA for the CDR3: TGTGCCAGCAGCCCATGGGTCGGGCAGCCCCAGCATTTT. Protein: CASSPWVGQPQHF.

J is TRBJ1-2 and V is TRBV28; D gene ambiguous. The CDR3 is made up of 13 amino acids. Germline V gene lookup returns CDR1 MDHEN and CDR2 SYDVKM. V was pared by 8 bases and J by 5 bases, with 15 bases between. CDR3 amino acids: CASLSVWKYGYTF. DNA for the CDR3: TGTGCCAGCCTGAGCGTGTGGAAATATGGCTACACCTTC.

The gene calls are TRBV29-1 and TRBJ2-1; tentative D call: TRBD1 (5 bases). The CDR3 spans 11 residues. Trimming pared 6 bases from V and 9 bases from J, leaving 12 bases between. Germline CDR1 and CDR2: SQVTM and ANQGSEA. The CDR3 is CSVGRGAEQFF. CDR3 in DNA: TGCAGCGTGGGCCGTGGGGCTGAGCAGTTCTTC.

The chain recombines TRBV28 with TRBJ2-1; 7 bases match TRBD2. Germline CDR1 is MDHEN and CDR2 is SYDVKM. The CDR3 extends over 13 amino acids. Trimming removed 6 bases from V and 8 bases from J; junction bases left unmatched: 7. The CDR3 spells CASSETSIHEQFF. The CDR3 nucleotides are TGTGCCAGCAGCGAGACTAGCATCCATGAGCAGTTCTTC.

The chain carries TRBV10-3 and TRBJ2-1; TRBD2 agrees at 8 bases. V was clipped by 10 bases and J by 7 bases; unmatched bases: 12. The CDR3 runs 14 residues. From germline, CDR1 is ENHRY and CDR2 SYGVKD. The CDR3 protein is CATKSREGINEQFF. The CDR3 DNA reads as TGTGCCACCAAATCCCGGGAGGGTATAAATGAGCAGTTCTTC.

The rearrangement joins TRBV5-1 to TRBJ2-7, with TRBD1 as a possible D gene (6 bases). CDR3 length: 14 amino acids. Trimming removed 3 bases at V and 3 bases at J, with 13 bases between. The germline V gene encodes CDR1 SGHRS and CDR2 YFSETQ. CDR3 amino acids: CASSYLGTHYEQYF. The CDR3 nucleotides are TGCGCCAGCAGCTATCTCGGGACACACTACGAGCAGTACTTC. Together with reference TRBV5-1 and TRBJ2-7, the CDR3 gives the full variable domain: KAGVTQTPRYLIKTRGQQVTLSCSPISGHRSVSWYQQTPGQGLQFLFEYFSETQRNKGNFPGRFSGRQFSNSRSEMNVSTLELGDSALYLCASSYLGTHYEQYFGPGTRLTVT.

This clone was seen a handful of times. The chain is built from TRBV29-1 and TRBJ2-1; D might be TRBD2 (5 bases). V was shortened by 5 bases and J by 7 bases, with 6 bases between the two germline ends. Per germline, CDR1 SQVTM and CDR2 ANQGSEA. The CDR3 totals 10 residues. In nucleotides, the CDR3 is TGCAGCGTTACGGGAAATGAGCAGTTCTTC. This codes for CSVTGNEQFF.

The chain couples TRBV28 to TRBJ2-2, with 8 positions matching TRBD1. The CDR3 is made up of 15 amino acids. Germline V gives CDR1 MDHEN, CDR2 SYDVKM. The V segment lost 6 bases and the J segment 5 bases; nucleotides outside the gene matches: 8. The CDR3 protein is CASRAGTGKTGELFF. The DNA for the CDR3 is TGTGCCAGCAGGGCCGGGACAGGAAAAACCGGGGAGCTGTTTTTT. Drawing the rest from reference TRBV28 and TRBJ2-2, the complete variable domain is DVKVTQSSRYLVKRTGEKVFLECVQDMDHENMFWYRQDPGLGLRLIYFSYDVKMKEKGDIPEGYSVSREKKERFSLILESASTNQTSMYLCASRAGTGKTGELFFGEGSRLTVL.

Concerning this clone itself: Sequence at one end of the junction differs from germline and may be a read error. The V gene is TRBV6-1, the J gene TRBJ2-1; 11 bases agree with TRBD1. This CDR3 has 16 amino acids. CDR1 MNHNS and CDR2 SASEGT come from the germline V gene. DNA of the CDR3: TGTGCCATCAGTGAGTCGCAGGACAGGGGGCATGATGAGCAGTTCTTC. It codes for CAISESQDRGHDEQFF.

Points on this clone: The same CDR3 arises from other DNA sequences in this sample as well. The chain joins TRBV19 to TRBJ1-5; the match to TRBD1 covers 7 bases. With 3 bases clipped from V and 2 bases from J, the junction kept 4 bases outside the gene matches. CDR3 length: 15 amino acids. Germline CDR1 is LNHDA and CDR2 is SQIVND (reference sequence). CDR3 protein: CASSISGGGNQPQHF. In nucleotides, the CDR3 is TGTGCCAGTAGTATTTCAGGGGGAGGCAATCAGCCCCAGCATTTT.

CDR3 amino acids: CSASVYEQYF. The CDR3 coding sequence is TGCAGTGCTAGTGTTTACGAGCAGTACTTC. This rearrangement joins TRBV20-1 to TRBJ2-7; D gene uncertain. In germline, CDR1 is DFQATT, CDR2 SNEGSKA (reference sequence). V lost 3 bases and J 4 bases, leaving 4 bases between the germline ends. The CDR3 totals 10 residues.

The rearrangement uses TRBV7-9 and TRBJ2-5; D perhaps matches TRBD2 (5 bases). This CDR3 comprises 15 residues. Trimming cost V 2 bases and J 1 base, with 11 bases left between them. CDR1 SEHNR and CDR2 FQNEAQ come from the germline V gene (reference sequence). The DNA for the CDR3 is TGTGCCAGCAGCTTAATCGGGATAGGCCAAGAGACCCAGTACTTC. Its protein is CASSLIGIGQETQYF.

This clone appeared many times. Other DNA sequences in the sample encode the same CDR3. The genes are TRBV6-5 and TRBJ2-7, with 9 nucleotides matching TRBD1. The V gene's germline CDR1 is MNHEY and CDR2 SVGAGI. The CDR3 has 15 residues. Trimming at V came to 6 bases and at J to 3 bases, leaving 9 bases not matched to a gene. The CDR3 DNA sequence: TGTGCCAGCAGATGGATGGCGGGACAGGGCTACGAGCAGTACTTC. Its translation: CASRWMAGQGYEQYF.

This chain links TRBV11-2 with TRBJ2-1; D unclear. The length of the CDR3 is 17 residues. The V end was cut by 5 bases, the J end by 0 bases, with 17 bases between. Germline V gene data show CDR1 as SGHAT and CDR2 as FQNNGV. CDR3 protein: CASSRTPGMSSYNEQFF. CDR3 DNA sequence: TGTGCCAGCAGCCGGACCCCGGGTATGAGCTCCTACAATGAGCAGTTCTTC. Combining the CDR3 with reference TRBV11-2 and TRBJ2-1 gives the whole variable domain EAGVAQSPRYKIIEKRQSVAFWCNPISGHATLYWYQQILGQGPKLLIQFQNNGVVDDSQLPKDRFSAERLKGVDSTLKIQPAKLEDSAVYLCASSRTPGMSSYNEQFFGPGTRLTVL.

The J gene is TRBJ1-2, the V gene TRBV11-2; the match to TRBD1 covers 8 bases. The germline gives CDR1 SGHAT, CDR2 FQNNGV. V shed 5 bases, J shed 4 bases, and the junction held 12 bases outside the gene matches. This CDR3 contains 16 residues. The CDR3 nucleotides are TGTGCCAGCAGCGGCCGACAGGGGCCGGATGGCTATGGCTACACCTTC. Protein product: CASSGRQGPDGYGYTF.

This sequence joins TRBV7-8 and TRBJ2-1; 12 bases fit TRBD2. The trim removed 3 bases at V and 0 bases at J, leaving 6 bases unmatched. The CDR3 totals 18 residues. Germline V gene data show CDR1 as SGHVS and CDR2 as FQNEAQ. The DNA for the CDR3 is TGTGCCAGCAGCTTTGGCCTAGCGGGAGGGAGCTCCTACAATGAGCAGTTCTTC. It specifies CASSFGLAGGSSYNEQFF. Together with reference TRBV7-8 and TRBJ2-1, the CDR3 gives the full variable domain: GAGVSQSPRYKVAKRGQDVALRCDPISGHVSLFWYQQALGQGPEFLTYFQNEAQLDKSGLPSDRFFAERPEGSVSTLKIQRTQQEDSAVYLCASSFGLAGGSSYNEQFFGPGTRLTVL.

This rearrangement joins TRBV5-4 to TRBJ2-1; D remains unclear. The CDR3 runs to 14 residues. Germline CDR1 and CDR2: SGHNT and YYREEE (reference sequence). Trimming pared 4 bases from V and 1 base from J, leaving 9 bases between. CDR3 sequence: CASSPRWSYNEQFF. The CDR3 nucleotides read TGTGCCAGCAGCCCCCGTTGGTCCTACAATGAGCAGTTCTTC.

This clone has just one count. This chain links TRBV15 with TRBJ2-7; 12 bases map to TRBD2. The V gene end was trimmed by 1 base and the J gene end by 5 bases; junction bases not matched to a gene: 6. The CDR3 spans 16 residues. CDR1 and CDR2 (germline): LNHNV, YYDKDF (reference sequence). CDR3: CATSRASGRAGDEQYF. CDR3 nucleotides: TGTGCCACCAGCAGAGCTAGCGGGAGGGCCGGCGACGAGCAGTACTTC.

The chain has TRBV11-2 and TRBJ2-5; D is perhaps TRBD1 or TRBD2 (6 bases each). The CDR3 length is 15 residues. The ends were cut back, 8 bases at V and 3 bases at J, with 19 bases in the middle. Germline CDR1 is SGHAT and CDR2 is FQNNGV. The CDR3 loop is CASGDRGGLEETQYF. The CDR3 DNA is TGTGCCAGCGGAGACCGTGGGGGGCTGGAAGAGACCCAGTACTTC.